The source of this T cell receptor beta chain is a study of neurological immune-mediated disorders (dated by TCRdb to between 2019 and 2020). About the full investigation: The study compared peripheral blood TCR-beta repertoires of HTLV-I-associated myelopathy (HAM/TSP) patients, multiple sclerosis patients and healthy controls using UMI-based sequencing. The cohort included about 66 subjects: around 15 with HAM/TSP, approximately 35 with multiple sclerosis, and 20 or so healthy controls. The 95 to 120 TCR-beta libraries covered PBMC samples along with longitudinal samples, technical triplicates, and paired sorted CD4+ and CD8+ T-cell subsets. The study at large found these results: Expanded clones from different subjects shared no identical CDR3 amino acid sequences, which suggests that TCR-beta repertoires were private in all groups. TCR clonal expansion was highest in HAM/TSP patients and lowest in MS patients, with MS patients falling below even healthy controls.

CDR1 and CDR2 (LNHDA, SQIVND) derive from the germline V gene (reference sequence). V is cut back by 1 base and J by 3 bases, with 3 bases in the junction unmatched. CDR3 length: 14 amino acids, cysteine to phenylalanine. The read is trimmed to its CDR3 DNA, 42 bases read in frame from base 1. cDNA synthesis used template-switch 5'RACE with a primer carrying a 10-nucleotide random unique molecular identifier tagging each TCR transcript. Every sequencing run covered 15-18 subjects and yielded more than 160 million TCR-beta sequences. The RNeasy kit was used to extract total RNA. TCR-beta VDJ regions were amplified with primers for the TCR constant region and the 5'RACE anchor, using the KAPA Real-time Library Amplification kit. A first PCR added sample indexes and Illumina adaptors, and a second PCR then raised library yield. The roughly 650 bp TCR product was size-selected on a 2% E-gel SizeSelection system after Ampure bead purification. Before pooling, library quality was assessed on a Bioanalyzer, concentration was determined with Qubit, and library quantification was performed with the Kapa Library Quantification kit. An Illumina HiSeq 2500 was used to sequence the libraries paired-end at 2 x 150 bp. To increase sequence diversity, about 24-32% phiX was spiked into each library pool. In the paper's pipeline: Quality-filtered reads were processed with the UMI-based MiGEC pipeline, and over 90% of raw TCR sequences were removed by the MiGEC pipeline during error correction. IMGT germline references were used for alignment of VDJ genes, and clonotypes were defined by a unique CDR3 amino acid sequence together with V-J genes. Clonal expansion, Shannon diversity and CDR3 relatedness (CalcPairwiseDistances, ClusterSamples) were evaluated with VDJtools, and phylogenetic trees were built with CLCbio workbench. Clones with at least 8 unique UMIs were defined as expanded, with this threshold being based on coefficient-of-variation modelling across technical triplicates. Starting from the raw public reads, TCRdb applied fastp trimming at Q25, assembled clones with MiXCR and retained in-frame beta chains. Each entry is one CDR3 protein sequence, shown with its most common DNA and genes. Here the V and J calls rest on TCRdb's processing, not on the authors' analysis. A total of 15,000 to 20,000 distinct CDR3 sequences appear in this sample, 6.5% to 9% of them only once. Of the sample, approximately 16% is held by the ten largest clones.

This clonotype was detected ten times or more. It lacks a known antigen. Per-nucleotide qualities are absent, and no much larger clonotype sits a single base away. TCR libraries for sorted subsets were made from about 1 million sorted CD4+ or CD8+ T cells. Peripheral blood was subjected to Ficoll-Hypaque density gradient centrifugation to isolate PBMCs, which were then cryopreserved in liquid nitrogen. Paired sorted CD4+ and CD8+ subsets came from healthy controls, HAM/TSP patients and MS patients. This TCR came from a woman aged 25-40 years with HTLV-1-associated myelopathy (HAM/TSP). Sequencing used CD8+ T cells from blood. The rearranged chain carries TRBV19 and TRBJ2-7, and 7 bases in between align with TRBD1. The DNA sequence is as follows: TGTGCCAGTAGTATAGGGCGACAGGGCTACGAGCAGTACTTC. Its protein reads: CASSIGRQGYEQYF.